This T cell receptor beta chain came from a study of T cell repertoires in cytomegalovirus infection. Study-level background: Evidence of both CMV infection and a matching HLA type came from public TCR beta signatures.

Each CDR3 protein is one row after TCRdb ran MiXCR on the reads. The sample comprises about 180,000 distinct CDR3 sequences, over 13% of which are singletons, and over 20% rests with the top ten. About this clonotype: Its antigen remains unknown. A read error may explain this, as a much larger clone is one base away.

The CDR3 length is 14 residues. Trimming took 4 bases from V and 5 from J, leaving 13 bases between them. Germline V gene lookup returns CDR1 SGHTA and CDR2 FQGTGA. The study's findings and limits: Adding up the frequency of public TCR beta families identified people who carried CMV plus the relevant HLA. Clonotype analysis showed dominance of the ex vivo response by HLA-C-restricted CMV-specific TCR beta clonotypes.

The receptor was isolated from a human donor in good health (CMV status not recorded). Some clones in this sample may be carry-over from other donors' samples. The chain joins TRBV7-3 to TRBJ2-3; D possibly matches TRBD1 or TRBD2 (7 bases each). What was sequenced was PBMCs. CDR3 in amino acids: CASSSGGEEDTQYF. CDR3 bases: TGTGCCAGCAGCTCAGGGGGGGAGGAAGATACGCAGTATTTT. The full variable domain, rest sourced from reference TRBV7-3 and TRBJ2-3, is GAGVSQTPSNKVTEKGKYVELRCDPISGHTALYWYRQSLGQGPEFLIYFQGTGAADDSGLPNDRFFAVRPEGSVSTLKIQRTERGDSAVYLCASSSGGEEDTQYFGPGTRLTVL.